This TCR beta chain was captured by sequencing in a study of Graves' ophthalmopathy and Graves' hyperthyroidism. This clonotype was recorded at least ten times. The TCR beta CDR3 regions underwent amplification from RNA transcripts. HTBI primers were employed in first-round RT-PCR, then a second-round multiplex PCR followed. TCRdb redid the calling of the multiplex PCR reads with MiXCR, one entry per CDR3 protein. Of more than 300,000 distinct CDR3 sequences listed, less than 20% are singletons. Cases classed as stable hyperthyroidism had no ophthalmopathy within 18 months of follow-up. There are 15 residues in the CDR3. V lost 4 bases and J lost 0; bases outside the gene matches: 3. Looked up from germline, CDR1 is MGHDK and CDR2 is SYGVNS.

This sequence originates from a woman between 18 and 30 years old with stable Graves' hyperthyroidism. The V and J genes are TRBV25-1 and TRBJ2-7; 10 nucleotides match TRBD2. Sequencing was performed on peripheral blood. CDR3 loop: CASSVGTSVSYEQYF. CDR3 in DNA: TGTGCCAGCAGTGTCGGGACTAGCGTCTCCTACGAGCAGTACTTC.